This section outlines one T cell receptor beta chain sequence together with its context. Its antigen is not known. The same CDR3 arises from other DNA sequences in this sample as well. The data are from a study of shared clonotypes between healthy human individuals. Across the study: The composition of the donors was a couple of women and a few men aged 18 to 49. Overall study results and limits: Larger richness was generally estimated for naive than memory subsets.

Per the study methods: ImmunoSEQ only sent back junction sequences with no quality scores, so filtering was done differently. Method: immunoSEQ multiplex PCR; TCRdb's copy keeps in-frame clones and lacks some. The V and J calls and clone size are taken from that table; D and trimming were inferred from the DNA. This sample has about 990,000 clones, with around 78% found just once. The sample consisted of memory CD4+ T cells from PBMCs. Specified subset: CD45RA-negative fraction. The sequence was collected from a man aged 18 to 35 in good health. Some clones in this sample may be carry-over from other donors' samples.

The CDR3 DNA is TGTGCCAGCTCACCAGGGATAGCCAACTATGGCTACACCTTC. This codes for CASSPGIANYGYTF. This chain uses TRBV18 with TRBJ1-2; D ambiguous. The germline gives CDR1 KGHSH, CDR2 LQKENI. This CDR3 region has 14 residues. Trimming stripped 2 bases from V and 2 bases from J, with 9 bases between.